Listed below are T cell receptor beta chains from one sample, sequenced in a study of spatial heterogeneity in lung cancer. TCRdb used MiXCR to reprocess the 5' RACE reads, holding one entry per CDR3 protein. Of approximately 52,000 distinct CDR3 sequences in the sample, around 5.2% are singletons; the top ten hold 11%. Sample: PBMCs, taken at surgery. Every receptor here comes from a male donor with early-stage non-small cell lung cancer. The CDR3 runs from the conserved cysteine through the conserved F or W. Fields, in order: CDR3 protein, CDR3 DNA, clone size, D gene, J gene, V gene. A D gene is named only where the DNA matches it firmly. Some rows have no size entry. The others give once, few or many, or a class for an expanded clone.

CASSPGLAGERDTQYF TGTGCCAGCAGCCCGGGACTAGCGGGAGAGAGGGATACGCAGTATTTT many TRBD2 TRBJ2-3 TRBV7-3
CAITGGQGRGNTIYF TGTGCCATCACCGGGGGACAGGGAAGGGGAAACACCATATATTTT many TRBD1 TRBJ1-3 TRBV10-3
CASSLSRPTGELFF TGTGCCAGCAGCTTAAGTCGGCCTACCGGGGAGCTGTTTTTT many . TRBJ2-2 TRBV7-8
CASSLGGAETQYF TGTGCCAGCAGTTTAGGGGGGGCAGAGACCCAGTACTTC many . TRBJ2-5 TRBV12-3/TRBV12-4
CAIRRAGQGMFEQYF TGTGCCATCAGGAGGGCGGGACAGGGCATGTTCGAGCAGTACTTC many TRBD1 TRBJ2-7 TRBV10-3
CASSLGRMTDTQYF TGCGCCAGCAGCCTCGGGAGAATGACAGATACGCAGTATTTT many . TRBJ2-3 TRBV5-1
CSARNFRILAGGLGNEQFF TGCAGTGCTAGAAATTTCCGGATTCTAGCGGGAGGGCTAGGCAATGAGCAGTTCTTC many TRBD2 TRBJ2-1 TRBV20-1
CASSLVGTDTQYF TGCGCCAGCAGCTTGGTGGGCACAGATACGCAGTATTTT many . TRBJ2-3 TRBV5-1
CSAMGGSSGRVETQYF TGCAGTGCTATGGGTGGGTCTAGCGGGAGAGTGGAGACCCAGTACTTC . TRBD2 TRBJ2-5 TRBV20-1
CASSQRGNYGYTF TGCGCCAGCAGCCAACGGGGAAACTATGGCTACACCTTC many . TRBJ1-2 TRBV4-1
CASSGGTGGTTNEQFF TGTGCCAGCAGCGGAGGGACAGGGGGGACTACCAATGAGCAGTTCTTC many TRBD1 TRBJ2-1 TRBV7-9
CASSFYGQNIQYF TGTGCCAGCAGTTTCTACGGCCAAAACATTCAGTACTTC many . TRBJ2-4 TRBV12-3/TRBV12-4
CASSYTPPGPSPDTQYF TGCGCCAGCAGTTACACCCCTCCGGGACCCAGCCCAGATACGCAGTATTTT many . TRBJ2-3 TRBV5-1
CSAVEGRSAYEQYF TGCAGTGCTGTAGAGGGGCGCAGCGCCTACGAGCAGTACTTC . . TRBJ2-7 TRBV20-1
CASSERFREQFF TGTGCCAGCAGTGAACGGTTTAGGGAGCAGTTCTTC many . TRBJ2-1 TRBV25-1
CATSDSGTAMYNEQFF TGTGCCACCAGTGATTCCGGGACAGCGATGTACAATGAGCAGTTCTTC many TRBD1 TRBJ2-1 TRBV24-1
CASSLRQGKLFF TGTGCCAGCAGTTTAAGACAGGGAAAACTGTTTTTT many TRBD1 TRBJ1-4 TRBV12-3/TRBV12-4
CASSYPSGQGVDQPQHF TGTGCCAGCAGTTACCCCTCTGGACAGGGAGTCGATCAGCCCCAGCATTTT . TRBD1 TRBJ1-5 TRBV6-2/TRBV6-3
CSAIHPGASGISDTQYF TGCAGTGCTATTCACCCCGGGGCTAGCGGGATTTCAGATACGCAGTATTTT many TRBD2 TRBJ2-3 TRBV20-1
CASTLAGVTDTQYF TGTGCCAGCACATTAGCGGGAGTGACAGATACGCAGTATTTT many TRBD2 TRBJ2-3 TRBV12-3/TRBV12-4
CASGRDNTDTQYF TGTGCTAGTGGCCGGGACAACACAGATACGCAGTATTTT many . TRBJ2-3 TRBV12-5